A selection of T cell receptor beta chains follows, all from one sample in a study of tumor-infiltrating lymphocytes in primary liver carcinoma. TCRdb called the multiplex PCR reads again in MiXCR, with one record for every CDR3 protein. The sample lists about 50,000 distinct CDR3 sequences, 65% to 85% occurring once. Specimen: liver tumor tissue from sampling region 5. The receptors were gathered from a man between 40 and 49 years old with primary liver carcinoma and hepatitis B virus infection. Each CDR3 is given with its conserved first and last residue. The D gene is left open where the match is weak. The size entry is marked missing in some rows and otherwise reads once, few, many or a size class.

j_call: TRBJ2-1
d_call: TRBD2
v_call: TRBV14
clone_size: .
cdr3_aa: CASSAVAGLVNYEQFF
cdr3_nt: TGTGCCAGCAGTGCCGTAGCGGGATTGGTTAACTATGAGCAGTTCTTC

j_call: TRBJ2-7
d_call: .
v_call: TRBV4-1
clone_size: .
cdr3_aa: CASSHTSDSCEQYF
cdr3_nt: TGCGCCAGCAGTCATACGAGCGATTCCTGCGAGCAGTACTTC

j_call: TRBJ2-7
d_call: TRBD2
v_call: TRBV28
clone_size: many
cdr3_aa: CASWGETSGRAGYEQYF
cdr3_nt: TGTGCCAGCTGGGGAGAGACTAGCGGGAGGGCCGGGTACGAGCAGTACTTC

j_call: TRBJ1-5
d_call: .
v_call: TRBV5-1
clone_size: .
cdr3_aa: CTSSLEGTSNQPQHF
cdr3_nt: TGCACCAGCAGCTTGGAGGGGACTAGCAATCAGCCCCAGCATTTT

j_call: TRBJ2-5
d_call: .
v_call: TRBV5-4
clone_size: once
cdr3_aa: CASRLNGNGQEAQYF
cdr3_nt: TGTGCCAGCCGCTTGAATGGGAACGGCCAAGAGGCCCAGTACTTC

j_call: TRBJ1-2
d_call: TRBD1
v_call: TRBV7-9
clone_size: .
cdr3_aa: CTSSHTGGRGNYGYTF
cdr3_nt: TGTACCAGCAGTCATACAGGGGGAAGAGGCAACTATGGCTACACCTTC

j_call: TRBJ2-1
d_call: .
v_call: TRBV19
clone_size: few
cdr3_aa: CASSPSGQSSYNEQFF
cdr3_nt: TGTGCCAGTAGCCCCAGCGGGCAGAGCTCCTACAATGAGCAGTTCTTC

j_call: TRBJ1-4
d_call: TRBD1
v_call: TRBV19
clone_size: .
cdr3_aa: CVSRRTGTNEKPSF
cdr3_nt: TGTGTCAGTAGGCGGACAGGGACAAATGAAAAACCGTCTTTT

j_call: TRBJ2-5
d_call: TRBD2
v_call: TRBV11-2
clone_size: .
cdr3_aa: CASILRLAGGSSETQYF
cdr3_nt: TGTGCCAGCATCTTAAGATTAGCGGGTGGCTCGAGCGAGACCCAGTACTTC

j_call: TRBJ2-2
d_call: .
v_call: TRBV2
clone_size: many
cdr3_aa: CASSEVQGPGELFF
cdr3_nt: TGTGCCAGCAGTGAAGTTCAGGGGCCCGGGGAGCTGTTTTTT

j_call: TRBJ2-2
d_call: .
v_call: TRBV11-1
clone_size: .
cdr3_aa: CASSYTGLSPGSCF
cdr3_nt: TGTGCCAGCAGCTATACAGGACTTTCTCCGGGTAGCTGTTTT

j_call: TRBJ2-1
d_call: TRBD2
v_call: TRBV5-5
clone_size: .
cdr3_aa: CASSGGIAGENKQFF
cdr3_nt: TGTGCCAGCAGCGGGGGAATAGCGGGAGAAAACAAGCAGTTCTTC

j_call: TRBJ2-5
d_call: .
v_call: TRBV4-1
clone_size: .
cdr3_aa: CVSSQDWGAHQETQCF
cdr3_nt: TGCGTCAGCAGCCAAGATTGGGGAGCTCACCAAGAGACCCAGTGCTTC